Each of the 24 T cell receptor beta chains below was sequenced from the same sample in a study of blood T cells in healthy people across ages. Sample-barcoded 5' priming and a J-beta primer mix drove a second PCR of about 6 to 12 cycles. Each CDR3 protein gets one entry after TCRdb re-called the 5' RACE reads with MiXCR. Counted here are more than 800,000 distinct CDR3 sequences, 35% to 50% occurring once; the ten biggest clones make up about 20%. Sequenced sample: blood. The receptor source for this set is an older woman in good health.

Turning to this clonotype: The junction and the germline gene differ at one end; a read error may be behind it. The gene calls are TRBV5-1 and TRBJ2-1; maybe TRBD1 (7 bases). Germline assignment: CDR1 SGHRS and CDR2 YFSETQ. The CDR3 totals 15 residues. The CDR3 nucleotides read TGCGCCGGCAGCTTGGGGGGACAGCCTTACAATGAGCAGTTCTTC. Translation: CAGSLGGQPYNEQFF.

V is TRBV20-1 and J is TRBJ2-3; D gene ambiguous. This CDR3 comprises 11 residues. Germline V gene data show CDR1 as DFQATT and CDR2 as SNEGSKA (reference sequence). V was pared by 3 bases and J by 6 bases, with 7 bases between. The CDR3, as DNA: TGCAGTGCTAGTGGAGTTGATACGCAGTATTTT. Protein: CSASGVDTQYF.

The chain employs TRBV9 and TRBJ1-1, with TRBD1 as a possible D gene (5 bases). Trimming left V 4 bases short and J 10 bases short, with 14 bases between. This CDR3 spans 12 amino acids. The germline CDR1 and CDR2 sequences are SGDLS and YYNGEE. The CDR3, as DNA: TGTGCCAGCAGCCCCCAGGAGGGGAGAGCTTTCTTT. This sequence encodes CASSPQEGRAFF.

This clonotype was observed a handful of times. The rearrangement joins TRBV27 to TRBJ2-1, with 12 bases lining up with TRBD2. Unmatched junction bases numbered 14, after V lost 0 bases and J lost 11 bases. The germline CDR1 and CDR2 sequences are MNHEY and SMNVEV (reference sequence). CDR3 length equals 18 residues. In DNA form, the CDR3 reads TGTGCCAGCAGTTTATCGGCCCCCCGACTAGCGGGAGAACGTCAGCAGTTCTTC. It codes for CASSLSAPRLAGERQQFF.

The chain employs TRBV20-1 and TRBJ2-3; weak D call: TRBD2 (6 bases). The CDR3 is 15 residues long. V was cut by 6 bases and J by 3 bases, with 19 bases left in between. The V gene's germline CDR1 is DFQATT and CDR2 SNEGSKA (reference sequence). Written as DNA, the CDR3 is TGCAGTGCCAACCTCCGGCGGGGAAAAACAGATACGCAGTATTTT. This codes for CSANLRRGKTDTQYF.

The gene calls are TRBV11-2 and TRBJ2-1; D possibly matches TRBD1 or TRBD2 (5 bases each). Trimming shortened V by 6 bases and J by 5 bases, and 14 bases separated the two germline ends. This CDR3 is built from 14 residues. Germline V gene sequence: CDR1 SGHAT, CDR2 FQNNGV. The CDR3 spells CASRALGGDNEQFF. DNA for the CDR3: TGTGCCAGCAGGGCTCTTGGGGGAGACAATGAGCAGTTCTTC.

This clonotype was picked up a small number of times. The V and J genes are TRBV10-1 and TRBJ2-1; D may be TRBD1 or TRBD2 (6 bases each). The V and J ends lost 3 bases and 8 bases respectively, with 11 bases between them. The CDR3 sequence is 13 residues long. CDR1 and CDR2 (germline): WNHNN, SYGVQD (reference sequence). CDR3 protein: CASSDGGRDEQFF. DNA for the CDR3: TGCGCCAGCAGTGATGGGGGGCGCGATGAGCAGTTCTTC.

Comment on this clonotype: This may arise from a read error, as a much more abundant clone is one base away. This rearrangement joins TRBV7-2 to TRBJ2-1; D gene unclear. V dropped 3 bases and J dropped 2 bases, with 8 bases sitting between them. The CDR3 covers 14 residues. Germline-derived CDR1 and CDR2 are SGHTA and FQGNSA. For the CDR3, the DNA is TGTGCCAGCAGCTTCCGGGCCACCTACAATGAGCAGTTCTTC. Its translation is CASSFRATYNEQFF.

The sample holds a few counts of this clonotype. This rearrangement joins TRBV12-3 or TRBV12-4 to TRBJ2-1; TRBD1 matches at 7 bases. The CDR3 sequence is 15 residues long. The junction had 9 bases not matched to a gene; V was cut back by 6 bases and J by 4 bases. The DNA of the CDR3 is TGTGCCAGCAGCCCACCGGGACAGACATACAATGAGCAGTTCTTC. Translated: CASSPPGQTYNEQFF.

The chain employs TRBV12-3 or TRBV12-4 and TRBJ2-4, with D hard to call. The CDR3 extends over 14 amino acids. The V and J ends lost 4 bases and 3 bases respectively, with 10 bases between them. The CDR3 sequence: CASSSRQGKNIQYF. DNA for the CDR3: TGTGCCAGCAGTTCAAGACAAGGCAAAAACATTCAGTACTTC.

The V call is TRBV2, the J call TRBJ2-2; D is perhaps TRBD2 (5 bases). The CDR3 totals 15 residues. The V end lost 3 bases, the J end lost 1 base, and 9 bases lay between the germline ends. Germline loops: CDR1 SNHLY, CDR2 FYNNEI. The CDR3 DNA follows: TGTGCCAGCAGTGAGGAGGCTCAGAACACCGGGGAGCTGTTTTTT. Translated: CASSEEAQNTGELFF.

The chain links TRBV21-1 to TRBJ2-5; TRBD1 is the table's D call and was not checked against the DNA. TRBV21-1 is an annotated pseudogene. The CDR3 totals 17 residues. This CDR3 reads CASSNLTSRPQANAQYF. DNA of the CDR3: TGTGCCAGCAGCAACCTCACGTCCCGTCCACAGGCCAACGCGCAGTACTTC.

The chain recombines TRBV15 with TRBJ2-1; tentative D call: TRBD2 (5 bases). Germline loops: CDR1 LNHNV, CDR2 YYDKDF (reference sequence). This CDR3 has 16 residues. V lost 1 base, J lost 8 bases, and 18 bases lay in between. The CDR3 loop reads CATSRGWGDGRYEQFF. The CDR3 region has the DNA TGTGCCACCAGCAGAGGGTGGGGAGACGGTAGATATGAGCAGTTCTTC.

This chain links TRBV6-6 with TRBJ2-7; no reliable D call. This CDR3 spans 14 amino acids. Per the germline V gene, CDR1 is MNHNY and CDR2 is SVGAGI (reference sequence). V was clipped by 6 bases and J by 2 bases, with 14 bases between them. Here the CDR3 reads CASSLHTLTYEQYF. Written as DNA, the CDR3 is TGTGCCAGCAGCCTGCATACACTGACCTACGAGCAGTACTTC.

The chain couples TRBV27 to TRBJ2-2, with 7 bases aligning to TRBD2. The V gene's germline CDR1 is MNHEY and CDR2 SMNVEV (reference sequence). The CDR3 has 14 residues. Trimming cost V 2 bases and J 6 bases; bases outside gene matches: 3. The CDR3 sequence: CASSLMGGAGELFF. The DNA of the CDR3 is TGTGCCAGCAGTTTAATGGGAGGGGCCGGGGAGCTGTTTTTT.

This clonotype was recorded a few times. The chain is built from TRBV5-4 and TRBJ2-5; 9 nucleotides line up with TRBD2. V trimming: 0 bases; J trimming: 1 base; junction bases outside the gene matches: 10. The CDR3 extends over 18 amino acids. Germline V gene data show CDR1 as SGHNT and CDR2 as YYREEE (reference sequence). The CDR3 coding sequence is TGTGCCAGCAGCTTGGGGGAAAGAGCGGGAGGCCGCCAAGAGACCCAGTACTTC. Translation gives CASSLGERAGGRQETQYF.

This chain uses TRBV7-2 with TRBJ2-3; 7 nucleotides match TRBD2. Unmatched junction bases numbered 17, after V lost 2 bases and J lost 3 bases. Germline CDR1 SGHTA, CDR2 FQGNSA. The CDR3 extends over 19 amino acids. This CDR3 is CASSLKASGMGFGTDTQYF. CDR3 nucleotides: TGTGCCAGCAGCTTAAAGGCCAGCGGGATGGGGTTTGGGACAGATACGCAGTATTTT.

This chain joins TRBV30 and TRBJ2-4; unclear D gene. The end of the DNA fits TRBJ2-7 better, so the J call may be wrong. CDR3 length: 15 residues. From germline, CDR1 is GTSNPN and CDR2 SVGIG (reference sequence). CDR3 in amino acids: CAWSVSVLRSNEQYF. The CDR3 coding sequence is TGTGCCTGGAGTGTATCTGTATTAAGGTCCAACGAGCAGTACTTC.

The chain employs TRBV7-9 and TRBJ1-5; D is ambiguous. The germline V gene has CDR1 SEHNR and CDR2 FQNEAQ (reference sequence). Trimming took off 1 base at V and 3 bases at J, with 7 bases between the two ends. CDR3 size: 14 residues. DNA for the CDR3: TGTGCCAGCAGCTTAGACGGGGTCAATCAGCCCCAGCATTTT. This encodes CASSLDGVNQPQHF.

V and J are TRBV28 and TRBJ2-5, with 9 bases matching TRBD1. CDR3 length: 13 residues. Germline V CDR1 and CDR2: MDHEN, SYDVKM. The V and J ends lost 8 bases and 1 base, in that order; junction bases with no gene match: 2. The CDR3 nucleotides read TGTGCCAGCCAGGGACAGGGCCAAGAGACCCAGTACTTC. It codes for CASQGQGQETQYF.

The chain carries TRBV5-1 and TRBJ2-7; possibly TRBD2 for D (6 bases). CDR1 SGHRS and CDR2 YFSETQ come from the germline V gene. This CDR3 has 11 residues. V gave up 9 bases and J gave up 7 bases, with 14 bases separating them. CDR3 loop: CANNEGREQYF. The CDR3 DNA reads TGCGCCAACAACGAGGGGAGGGAGCAGTACTTC.

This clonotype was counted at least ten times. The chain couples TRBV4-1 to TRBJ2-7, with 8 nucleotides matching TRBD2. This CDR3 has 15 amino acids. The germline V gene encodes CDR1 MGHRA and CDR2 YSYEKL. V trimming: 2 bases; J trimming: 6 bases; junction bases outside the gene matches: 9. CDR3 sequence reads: CASSQLGGRFSEQYF. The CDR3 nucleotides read TGCGCCAGCAGCCAACTGGGCGGGAGGTTTTCCGAGCAGTACTTC.

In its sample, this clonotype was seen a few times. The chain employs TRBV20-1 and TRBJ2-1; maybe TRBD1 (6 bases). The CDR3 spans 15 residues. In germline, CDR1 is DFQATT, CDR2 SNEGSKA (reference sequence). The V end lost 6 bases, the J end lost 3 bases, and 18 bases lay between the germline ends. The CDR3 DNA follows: TGCAGTGCCCCCTCAGGGGCGTCGAGCTACAATGAGCAGTTCTTC. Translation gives CSAPSGASSYNEQFF.

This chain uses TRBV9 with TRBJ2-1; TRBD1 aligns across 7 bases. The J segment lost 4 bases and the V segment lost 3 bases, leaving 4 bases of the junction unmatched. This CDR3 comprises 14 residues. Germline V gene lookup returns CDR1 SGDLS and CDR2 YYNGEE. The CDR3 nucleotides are TGTGCCAGCAGCGGGACAGGAACATACAATGAGCAGTTCTTC. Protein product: CASSGTGTYNEQFF.